These T cell receptor beta chains were read from a single sample in a study of T cell responses to AZD1222 COVID-19 vaccine. Produced via immunoSEQ multiplex PCR; TCRdb's table is partial and in-frame only. The sample lists approximately 100,000 clones, more than 75% occurring once. Sequencing was performed on peripheral blood, taken on day 0 of AZD1222 vaccination. These receptors were taken from an adult in good health. The CDR3 runs from the conserved cysteine through the conserved F or W. The D gene is left open where the match is weak. Where a row states a size, it is once, few, many or the class of an expanded clone; other rows omit it.

j_gene: TRBJ1-6; d_gene: NA; abundance: once; v_gene: TRBV9; CDR3nt: TGTGCCAGCAGCCCCCGGGGGTCCAATTCACCCCTCCACTTT; CDR3aa: CASSPRGSNSPLHF
j_gene: TRBJ2-1; d_gene: NA; abundance: NA; v_gene: TRBV3-1/TRBV3-2; CDR3nt: TGTGCCAGCAGCCAAGGTACTCGGGCCGATGAGGGAAACAATGAGCAGTTCTTC; CDR3aa: CASSQGTRADEGNNEQFF
j_gene: TRBJ2-7; d_gene: NA; abundance: NA; v_gene: TRBV19; CDR3nt: TGTGCCAGTAGTCAGTCCTACGAGCAGTACTTC; CDR3aa: CASSQSYEQYF
j_gene: TRBJ2-6; d_gene: TRBD1; abundance: NA; v_gene: TRBV19; CDR3nt: TGTGCCAGTAGTGCTACCGTGGGACAGGGTCTAGGAGGGGCCAACGTCCTGACTTTC; CDR3aa: CASSATVGQGLGGANVLTF
j_gene: TRBJ1-1; d_gene: NA; abundance: NA; v_gene: TRBV5-6; CDR3nt: TGTGCCAGCAGCTTGGATGCAGGGGACACTGAAGCTTTCTTT; CDR3aa: CASSLDAGDTEAFF
j_gene: TRBJ1-5; d_gene: NA; abundance: NA; v_gene: TRBV6-2/TRBV6-3; CDR3nt: TGTGCCAGCAGTTACTCTTGGACGCAAAATCGGCCCCAGCATTTT; CDR3aa: CASSYSWTQNRPQHF
j_gene: TRBJ2-7; d_gene: NA; abundance: NA; v_gene: TRBV27; CDR3nt: TGTGCCAGCAGTTTATGGGGGGCCTTAACCTACGAGCAGTACTTC; CDR3aa: CASSLWGALTYEQYF
j_gene: TRBJ1-6; d_gene: NA; abundance: NA; v_gene: TRBV7-2; CDR3nt: TGTGCCAGCAGCTTAGGAGGGGGGGCTGCACCACCCCTCCACTTT; CDR3aa: CASSLGGGAAPPLHF
j_gene: TRBJ1-3; d_gene: NA; abundance: NA; v_gene: TRBV5-1; CDR3nt: TGCGCCAGCAGCTTGTCAGCAGACTCTGGAAACACCATATATTTT; CDR3aa: CASSLSADSGNTIYF
j_gene: TRBJ1-1; d_gene: TRBD1; abundance: NA; v_gene: TRBV2; CDR3nt: TGTGCCAGCAGCCCCTCGGGACAGGGGTACACTGAAGCTTTCTTT; CDR3aa: CASSPSGQGYTEAFF
j_gene: TRBJ2-7; d_gene: TRBD1; abundance: NA; v_gene: TRBV6-4; CDR3nt: TGTGCCAGCATGACGGACAGGGCTTCCTACGAGCAGTACTTC; CDR3aa: CASMTDRASYEQYF
j_gene: TRBJ2-3; d_gene: TRBD2; abundance: NA; v_gene: TRBV29-1; CDR3nt: TGCAGCGCCAAACGAGGACTAGCGGGAGGGCCGGGGGCAGATACGCAGTATTTT; CDR3aa: CSAKRGLAGGPGADTQYF
j_gene: TRBJ2-3; d_gene: NA; abundance: NA; v_gene: TRBV6-5; CDR3nt: TGTGCCAGCAGGAACACCGGGGGGCCCACAGATACGCAGTATTTT; CDR3aa: CASRNTGGPTDTQYF
j_gene: TRBJ2-7; d_gene: TRBD2; abundance: NA; v_gene: TRBV7-2; CDR3nt: TGTGCCAGCAGCTTATCTTGGACTAGCTCTACCTACGAGCAGTACTTC; CDR3aa: CASSLSWTSSTYEQYF
j_gene: TRBJ2-7; d_gene: NA; abundance: NA; v_gene: TRBV5-4; CDR3nt: TGTGCCAGCAGCTCCCCGGGACAAATCTACGAGCAGTACTTC; CDR3aa: CASSSPGQIYEQYF
j_gene: TRBJ2-1; d_gene: NA; abundance: NA; v_gene: TRBV7-2; CDR3nt: TGTGCCAGCAGCTTAGTGGCAGTCGGGGTATACAATGAGCAGTTCTTC; CDR3aa: CASSLVAVGVYNEQFF
j_gene: TRBJ1-5; d_gene: TRBD1; abundance: NA; v_gene: TRBV28; CDR3nt: TGTGCCAGCAGACAGGGGGGTAGCAATCAGCCCCAGCATTTT; CDR3aa: CASRQGGSNQPQHF
j_gene: TRBJ1-1; d_gene: TRBD1; abundance: NA; v_gene: TRBV3-1/TRBV3-2; CDR3nt: TGTGCCAGCAGCCAGGGACAGGGGCAAGAGGCTGAAGCTTTCTTT; CDR3aa: CASSQGQGQEAEAFF
j_gene: TRBJ1-3; d_gene: NA; abundance: NA; v_gene: TRBV10-3; CDR3nt: TGTGCCATCAGTGTAGCAGGCAACTCTGGAAACACCATATATTTT; CDR3aa: CAISVAGNSGNTIYF
j_gene: TRBJ1-2; d_gene: NA; abundance: NA; v_gene: TRBV3-1/TRBV3-2; CDR3nt: TGTGCCAGCAGGCCAGCAGAGGGAGGCTACACCTTC; CDR3aa: CASRPAEGGYTF
j_gene: TRBJ1-2; d_gene: NA; abundance: NA; v_gene: TRBV19; CDR3nt: TGTGCCAGTAGTATAGATGGGGGAGACTATGGCTACACCTTC; CDR3aa: CASSIDGGDYGYTF
j_gene: TRBJ1-5; d_gene: NA; abundance: NA; v_gene: TRBV27; CDR3nt: TGTGCCAGCAGGGCGAGGCAGAGCAATCAGCCCCAGCATTTT; CDR3aa: CASRARQSNQPQHF
j_gene: TRBJ1-2; d_gene: NA; abundance: NA; v_gene: TRBV3-1/TRBV3-2; CDR3nt: TGTGCCAGCAGACCCTCTCGCGGGGCCGGGGGTGGCTACACCTTC; CDR3aa: CASRPSRGAGGGYTF
j_gene: TRBJ2-1; d_gene: TRBD2; abundance: once; v_gene: TRBV11-2; CDR3nt: TGTGCCAGCAGCTTGAAGGCGGGGGGGATCTCCTACAATGAGCAGTTCTTC; CDR3aa: CASSLKAGGISYNEQFF
j_gene: TRBJ1-1; d_gene: TRBD1; abundance: NA; v_gene: TRBV20-1; CDR3nt: TGCAGTGCGACAGGGGACACTGAAGCTTTCTTT; CDR3aa: CSATGDTEAFF
j_gene: TRBJ1-1; d_gene: NA; abundance: once; v_gene: TRBV6-2/TRBV6-3; CDR3nt: TGTGCCAGCAGTTCAACAGTTATGAACACTGAAGCTTTCTTT; CDR3aa: CASSSTVMNTEAFF